This T cell receptor (beta chain) is drawn from a study of T cells in Graves' hyperthyroidism and ophthalmopathy. CDR3 size: 15 residues. Germline-derived CDR1 and CDR2 are SGHAT and FQNNGV. Trimming pared 2 bases from V and 2 bases from J, leaving 12 bases between. This clonotype came up many times. TCR beta CDR3 regions were amplified from RNA. TCR CDR3 regions were first amplified by RT-PCR with HTBI primers. Using its own MiXCR run on the multiplex PCR reads, TCRdb lists one record per CDR3 protein. In the table there are roughly 300,000 distinct CDR3 sequences, less than 30% of which are singletons. Orbital computed tomography and thyroid ultrasound, together with serum TRAb and thyroxine and clinical symptoms, were used for diagnoses. PBMCs stemmed from around 10 ml fresh peripheral blood.

The specimen sequenced was blood. The sequence was obtained from a middle-aged man with Graves' hyperthyroidism that later progressed to Graves' ophthalmopathy. This rearrangement joins TRBV11-2 to TRBJ2-5; a weak D match, TRBD2 (6 bases). CDR3 sequence: CASSLIAGGQETQYF. In nucleotides, the CDR3 is TGTGCCAGCAGCTTAATCGCTGGGGGGCAAGAGACCCAGTACTTC.